One TCR beta chain is described in this entry. Its antigen is not known. This record comes from a study of tissue T cells after allogeneic stem cell transplantation. Study-level background: Of the grafts for graft-versus-host disease patients, four were unmodified and three CD34-selected. Five GVHD patients had recipient-origin PBMCs collected before transplant. Overall study results and limits: Alloreactivity or antigen specificity of tissue TCRs was not determined; some clones might be host cells.

The CDR3 length is 15 residues. Germline values: CDR1 SEHNR, CDR2 FQNEAQ (reference sequence). V dropped 2 bases and J dropped 0 bases, with 9 bases sitting between them. Assay used: immunoSEQ multiplex PCR; TCRdb lists only in-frame clones, some missing. The profile shows around 40,000 clones, over 85% of them singletons. V usage is TRBV7-9 and J usage is TRBJ2-3; D is undetermined. This material consisted of blood, taken before transplantation. The clonotype comes from a woman aged 35 to 69 who later had graft-versus-host disease after an allogeneic stem cell transplant. The CDR3 spells CASSLTGPSTDTQYF. DNA of the CDR3: TGTGCCAGCAGCTTAACCGGGCCTAGCACAGATACGCAGTATTTT.